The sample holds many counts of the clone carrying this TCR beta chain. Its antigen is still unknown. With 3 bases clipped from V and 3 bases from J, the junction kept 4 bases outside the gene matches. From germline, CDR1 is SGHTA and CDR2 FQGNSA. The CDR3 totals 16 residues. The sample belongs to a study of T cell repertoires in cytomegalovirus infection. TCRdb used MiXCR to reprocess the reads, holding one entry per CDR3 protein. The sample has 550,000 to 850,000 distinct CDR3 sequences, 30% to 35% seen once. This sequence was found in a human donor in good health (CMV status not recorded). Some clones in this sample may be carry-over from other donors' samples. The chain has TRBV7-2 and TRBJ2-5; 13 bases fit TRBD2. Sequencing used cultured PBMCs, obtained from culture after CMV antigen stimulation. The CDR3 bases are TGTGCCAGCAGCTTTCGAGGACTAGCGGGGGAAGAGACCCAGTACTTC. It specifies CASSFRGLAGEETQYF. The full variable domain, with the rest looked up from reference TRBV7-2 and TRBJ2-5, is GAGVSQSPSNKVTEKGKDVELRCDPISGHTALYWYRQSLGQGLEFLIYFQGNSAPDKSGLPSDRFSAERTGGSVSTLTIQRTQQEDSAVYLCASSFRGLAGEETQYFGPGTRLLVL.